This T cell receptor beta chain emerged from a study of PD-1 blockade in mismatch repair-deficient tumors. Looking at the study overall: Enrolled about 2012-2016, patients had progressing, pretreated mismatch repair-deficient cancers of 12 types.

A note on this clone: The antigen remains undetermined.

Assay: immunoSEQ multiplex PCR; the TCRdb copy retains only in-frame clones and omits some. The data show tens of thousands of clones, 81% seen once. Study-wide findings and caveats: Tumor-resident clones, often absent from pretreatment blood, expanded after pembrolizumab and then contracted.

Mismatch repair deficiency was confirmed in all patients, by PCR or immunohistochemistry. The TCR-sequenced patients were a few responders to pembrolizumab. CDR3 length equals 15 residues. CDR1 MNHNS and CDR2 SASEGT come from the germline V gene. V shed 5 bases and J 5 bases; nucleotides not matched to a gene: 7. The sample here was peripheral blood, taken 12 weeks after starting pembrolizumab. The chain uses TRBV6-1 and TRBJ1-5; TRBD1 matches at 9 bases. This receptor was identified in an adult with mismatch repair-deficient cancer. CDR3 in amino acids: CASSKDRGFYQPQHF. The CDR3 DNA is TGTGCCAGCAGTAAGGACAGGGGCTTTTATCAGCCCCAGCATTTT.